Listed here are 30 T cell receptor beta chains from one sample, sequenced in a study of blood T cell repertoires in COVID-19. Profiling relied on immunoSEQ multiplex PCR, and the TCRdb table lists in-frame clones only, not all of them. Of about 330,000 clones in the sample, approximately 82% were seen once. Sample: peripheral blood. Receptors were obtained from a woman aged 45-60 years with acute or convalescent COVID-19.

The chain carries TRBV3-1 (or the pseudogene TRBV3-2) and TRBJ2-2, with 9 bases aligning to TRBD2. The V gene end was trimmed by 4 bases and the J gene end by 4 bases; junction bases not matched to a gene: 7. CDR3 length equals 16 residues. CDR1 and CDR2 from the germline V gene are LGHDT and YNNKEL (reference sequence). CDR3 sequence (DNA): TGTGCCAGCAGCCGGGGCGGGGGGGCCGGCACCGGGGAGCTGTTTTTT. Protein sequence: CASSRGGGAGTGELFF.

CDR3: CASSEGDYGYTF. CDR3 nucleotides: TGCGCCAGCAGTGAAGGGGACTATGGCTACACCTTC. The chain carries TRBV10-1 and TRBJ1-2, with D maybe TRBD1 (5 bases). Germline lookup yields CDR1 WNHNN and CDR2 SYGVQD (reference sequence). V gave up 3 bases and J gave up 3 bases, with 5 bases separating them. This CDR3 is 12 amino acids long.

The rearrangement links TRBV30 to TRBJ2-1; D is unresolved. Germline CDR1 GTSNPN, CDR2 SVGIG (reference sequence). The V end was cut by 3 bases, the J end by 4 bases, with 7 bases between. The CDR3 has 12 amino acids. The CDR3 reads CAWRLQYNEQFF. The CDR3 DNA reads TGTGCCTGGAGGCTCCAGTACAATGAGCAGTTCTTC. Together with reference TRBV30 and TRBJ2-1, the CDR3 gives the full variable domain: SQTIHQWPATLVQPVGSPLSLECTVEGTSNPNLYWYRQAAGRGLQLLFYSVGIGQISSEVPQNLSASRPQDRQFILSSKKLLLSDSGFYLCAWRLQYNEQFFGPGTRLTVL.

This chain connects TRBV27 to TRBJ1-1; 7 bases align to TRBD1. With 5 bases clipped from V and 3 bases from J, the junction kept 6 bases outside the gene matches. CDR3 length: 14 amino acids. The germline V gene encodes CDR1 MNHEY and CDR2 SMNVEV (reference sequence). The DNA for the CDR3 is TGTGCCAGCAGTATTAGGGGGCGTGACACTGAAGCTTTCTTT. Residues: CASSIRGRDTEAFF.

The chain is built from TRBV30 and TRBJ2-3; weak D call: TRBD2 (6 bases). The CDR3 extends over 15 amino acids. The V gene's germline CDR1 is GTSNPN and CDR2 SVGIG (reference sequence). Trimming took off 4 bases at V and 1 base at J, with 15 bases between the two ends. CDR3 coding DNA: TGTGCCTGGAAGGGGAGGCCGGGAGGCACAGATACGCAGTATTTT. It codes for CAWKGRPGGTDTQYF.

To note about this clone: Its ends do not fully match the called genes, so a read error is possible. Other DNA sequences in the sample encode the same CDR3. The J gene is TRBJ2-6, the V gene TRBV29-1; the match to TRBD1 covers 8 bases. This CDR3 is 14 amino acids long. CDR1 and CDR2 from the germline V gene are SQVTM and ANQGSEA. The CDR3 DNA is TGCAGCGTTTCGACAGGGGCTGGGGCCAACGTCCTGACTTTT. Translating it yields CSVSTGAGANVLTF.

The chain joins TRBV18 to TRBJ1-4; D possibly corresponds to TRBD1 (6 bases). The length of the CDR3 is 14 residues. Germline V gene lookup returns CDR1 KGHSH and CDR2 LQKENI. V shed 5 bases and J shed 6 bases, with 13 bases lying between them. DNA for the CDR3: TGTGCCAGCTCAAGTGGCGAGGGGGATGAAAAACTGTTTTTT. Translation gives CASSSGEGDEKLFF.

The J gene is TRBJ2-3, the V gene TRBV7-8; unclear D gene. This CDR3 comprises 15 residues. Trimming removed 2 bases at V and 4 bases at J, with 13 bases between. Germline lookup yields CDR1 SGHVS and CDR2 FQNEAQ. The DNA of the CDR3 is TGTGCCAGCAGCTTATTGGCTAACGAGGCAGATACGCAGTATTTT. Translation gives CASSLLANEADTQYF.

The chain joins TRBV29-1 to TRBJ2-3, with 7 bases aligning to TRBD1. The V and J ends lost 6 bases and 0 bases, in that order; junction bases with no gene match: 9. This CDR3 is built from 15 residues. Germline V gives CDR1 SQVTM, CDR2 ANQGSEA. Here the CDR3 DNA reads TGCAGCGTCGTCCCGGGACAGAGTAGCACAGATACGCAGTATTTT. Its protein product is CSVVPGQSSTDTQYF.

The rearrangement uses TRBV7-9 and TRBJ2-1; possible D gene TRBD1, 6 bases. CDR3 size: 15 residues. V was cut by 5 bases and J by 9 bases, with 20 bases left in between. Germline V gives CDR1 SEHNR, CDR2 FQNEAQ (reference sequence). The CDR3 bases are TGTGCCAGCAGCCATAAGTCGGGGACACTGCTTGAGCAGTTCTTC. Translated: CASSHKSGTLLEQFF.

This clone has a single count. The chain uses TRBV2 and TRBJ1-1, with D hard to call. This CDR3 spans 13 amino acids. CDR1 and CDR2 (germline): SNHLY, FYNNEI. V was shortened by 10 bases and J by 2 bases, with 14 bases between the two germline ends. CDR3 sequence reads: CATAGSTNTEAFF. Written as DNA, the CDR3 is TGTGCCACTGCCGGGTCAACTAACACTGAAGCTTTCTTT.

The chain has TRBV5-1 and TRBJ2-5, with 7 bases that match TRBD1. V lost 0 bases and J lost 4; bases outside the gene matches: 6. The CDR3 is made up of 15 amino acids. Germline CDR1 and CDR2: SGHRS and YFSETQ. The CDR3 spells CASSLEGGQGETQYF. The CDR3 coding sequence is TGCGCCAGCAGCTTGGAAGGGGGCCAGGGAGAGACCCAGTACTTC.

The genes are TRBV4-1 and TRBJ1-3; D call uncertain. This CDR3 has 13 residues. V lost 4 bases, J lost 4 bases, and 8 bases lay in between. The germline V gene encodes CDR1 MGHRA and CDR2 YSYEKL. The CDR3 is CASSPFVGNTIYF. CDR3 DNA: TGCGCCAGCAGCCCGTTTGTGGGAAACACCATATATTTT.

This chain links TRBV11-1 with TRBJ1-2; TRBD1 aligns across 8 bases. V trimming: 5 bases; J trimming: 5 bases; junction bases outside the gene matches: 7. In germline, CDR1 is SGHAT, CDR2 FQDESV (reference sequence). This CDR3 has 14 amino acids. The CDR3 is CASSPRDRGYGYTF. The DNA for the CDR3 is TGTGCCAGCAGCCCCAGAGACAGGGGATATGGCTACACCTTC.

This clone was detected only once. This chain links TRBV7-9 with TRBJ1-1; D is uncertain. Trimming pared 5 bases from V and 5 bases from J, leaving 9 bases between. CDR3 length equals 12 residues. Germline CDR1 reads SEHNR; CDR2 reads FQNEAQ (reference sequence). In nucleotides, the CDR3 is TGTGCCAGCAGCCGACACGAAACTGAAGCTTTCTTT. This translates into CASSRHETEAFF.

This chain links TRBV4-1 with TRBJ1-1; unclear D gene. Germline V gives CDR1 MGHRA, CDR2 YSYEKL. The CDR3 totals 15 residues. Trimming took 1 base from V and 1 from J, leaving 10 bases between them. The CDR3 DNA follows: TGCGCCAGCAGCCAAGGGAGAACTCAGAACACTGAAGCTTTCTTT. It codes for CASSQGRTQNTEAFF.

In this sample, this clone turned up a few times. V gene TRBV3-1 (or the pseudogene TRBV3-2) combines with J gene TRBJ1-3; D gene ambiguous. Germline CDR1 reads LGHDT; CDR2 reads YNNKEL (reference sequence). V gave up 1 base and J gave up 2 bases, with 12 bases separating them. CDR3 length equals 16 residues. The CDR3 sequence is CASSQVLQQAGNTIYF. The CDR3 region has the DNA TGTGCCAGCAGCCAAGTTTTACAGCAAGCTGGAAACACCATATATTTT.

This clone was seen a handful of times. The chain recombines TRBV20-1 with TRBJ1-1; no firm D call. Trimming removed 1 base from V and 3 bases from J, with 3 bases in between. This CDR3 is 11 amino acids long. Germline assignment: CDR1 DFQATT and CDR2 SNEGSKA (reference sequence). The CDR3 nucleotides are TGCAGTGCTAGAGCGGACACTGAAGCTTTCTTT. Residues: CSARADTEAFF.

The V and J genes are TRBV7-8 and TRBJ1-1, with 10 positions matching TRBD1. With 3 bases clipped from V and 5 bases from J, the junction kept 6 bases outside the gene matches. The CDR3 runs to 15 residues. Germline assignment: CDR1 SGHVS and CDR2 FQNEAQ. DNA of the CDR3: TGTGCCAGCAGCTTGGTCGACAGGGGGCAAACTGAAGCTTTCTTT. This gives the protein CASSLVDRGQTEAFF.

CDR3 protein: CASSSTPGQGYGYTF. The CDR3 nucleotides read TGTGCCAGCAGCTCCACCCCGGGACAGGGTTATGGCTACACCTTC. This chain joins TRBV5-5 and TRBJ1-2, with TRBD1 identical over 9 bases. The CDR3 is 15 residues long. Germline lookup yields CDR1 SGHKS and CDR2 YYEKEE (reference sequence). With 3 bases clipped from V and 5 bases from J, the junction kept 8 bases outside the gene matches. Variable domain in full (rest from reference TRBV5-5 and TRBJ1-2): DAGVTQSPTHLIKTRGQQVTLRCSPISGHKSVSWYQQVLGQGPQFIFQYYEKEERGRGNFPDRFSARQFPNYSSELNVNALLLGDSALYLCASSSTPGQGYGYTFGSGTRLTVV.

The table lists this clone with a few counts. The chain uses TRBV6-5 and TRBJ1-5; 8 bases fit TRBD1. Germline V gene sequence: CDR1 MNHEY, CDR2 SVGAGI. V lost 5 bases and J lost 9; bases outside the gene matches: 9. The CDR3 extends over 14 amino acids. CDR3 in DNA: TGTGCCAGCAGTATAGGACAGGGCCTTTGGCCCCAGCATTTT. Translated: CASSIGQGLWPQHF.

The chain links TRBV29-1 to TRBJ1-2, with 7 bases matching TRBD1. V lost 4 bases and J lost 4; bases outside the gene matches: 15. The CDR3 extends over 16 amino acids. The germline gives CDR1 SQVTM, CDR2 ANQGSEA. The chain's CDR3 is CSVGRDSPSAGYGYTF. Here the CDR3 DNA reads TGCAGCGTTGGCCGGGACAGTCCTAGCGCGGGCTATGGCTACACCTTC.

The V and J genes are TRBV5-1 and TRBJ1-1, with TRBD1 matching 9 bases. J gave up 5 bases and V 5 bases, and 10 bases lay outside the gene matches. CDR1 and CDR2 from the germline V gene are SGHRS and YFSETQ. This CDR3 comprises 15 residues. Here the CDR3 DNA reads TGCGCCAGCAGACGGGGGACAGGGATGGGTACTGAAGCTTTCTTT. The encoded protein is CASRRGTGMGTEAFF. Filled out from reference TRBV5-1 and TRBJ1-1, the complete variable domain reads KAGVTQTPRYLIKTRGQQVTLSCSPISGHRSVSWYQQTPGQGLQFLFEYFSETQRNKGNFPGRFSGRQFSNSRSEMNVSTLELGDSALYLCASRRGTGMGTEAFFGQGTRLTVV.

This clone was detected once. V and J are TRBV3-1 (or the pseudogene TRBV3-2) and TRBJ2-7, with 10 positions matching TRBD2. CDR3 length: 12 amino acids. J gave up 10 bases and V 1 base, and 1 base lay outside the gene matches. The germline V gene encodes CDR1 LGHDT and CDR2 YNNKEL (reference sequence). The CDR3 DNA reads TGTGCCAGCAGCCAAGGACTAGCGGGTCAGTACTTC. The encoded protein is CASSQGLAGQYF.

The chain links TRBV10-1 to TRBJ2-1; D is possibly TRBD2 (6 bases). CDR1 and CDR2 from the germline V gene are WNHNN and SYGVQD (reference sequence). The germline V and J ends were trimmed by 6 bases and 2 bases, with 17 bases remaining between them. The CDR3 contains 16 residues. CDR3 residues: CASSPLAGLPYNEQFF. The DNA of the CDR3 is TGCGCCAGCAGCCCATTGGCGGGGCTCCCCTACAATGAGCAGTTCTTC.

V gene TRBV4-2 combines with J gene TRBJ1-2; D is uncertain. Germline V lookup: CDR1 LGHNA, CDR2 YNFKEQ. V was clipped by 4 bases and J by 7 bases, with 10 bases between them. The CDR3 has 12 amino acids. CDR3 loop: CASSPSEGGYTF. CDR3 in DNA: TGTGCCAGCAGCCCGTCCGAGGGTGGCTACACCTTC.

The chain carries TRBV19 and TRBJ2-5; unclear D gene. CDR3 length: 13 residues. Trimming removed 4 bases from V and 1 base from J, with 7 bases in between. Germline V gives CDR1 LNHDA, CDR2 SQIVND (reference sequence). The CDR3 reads CASSTVLQETQYF. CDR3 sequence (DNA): TGTGCCAGTAGTACGGTTCTCCAAGAGACCCAGTACTTC.

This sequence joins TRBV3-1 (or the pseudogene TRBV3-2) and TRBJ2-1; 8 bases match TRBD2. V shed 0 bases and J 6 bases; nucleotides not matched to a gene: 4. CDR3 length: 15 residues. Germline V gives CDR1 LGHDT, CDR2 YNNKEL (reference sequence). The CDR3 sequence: CASSQDPSGLNEQFF. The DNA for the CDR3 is TGTGCCAGCAGCCAAGATCCTAGCGGGCTCAATGAGCAGTTCTTC.

The CDR3 DNA reads as TGTGCCAGCAGCCAAACAGCGGGAGGGTCTTACAATGAGCAGTTCTTC. Translation gives CASSQTAGGSYNEQFF. The genes are TRBV4-2 and TRBJ2-1, with 10 bases lining up with TRBD2. This CDR3 is 16 amino acids long. Germline V lookup: CDR1 LGHNA, CDR2 YNFKEQ. V shed 2 bases and J 4 bases; nucleotides not matched to a gene: 5.

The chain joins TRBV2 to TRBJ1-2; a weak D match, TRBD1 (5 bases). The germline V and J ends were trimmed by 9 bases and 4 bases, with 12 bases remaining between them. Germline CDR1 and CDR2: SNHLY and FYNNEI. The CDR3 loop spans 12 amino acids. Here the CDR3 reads CARTQGGYGYTF. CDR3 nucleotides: TGTGCCAGAACCCAGGGTGGCTATGGCTACACCTTC.